Following are 8 T cell receptor beta chains from one sample sequenced in a study of T cell responses to AZD1222 COVID-19 vaccine. Generated by immunoSEQ multiplex PCR, the TCRdb table keeps only in-frame clones and is missing some. The sample includes about 160,000 clones, approximately 90% of them seen just once. Specimen: peripheral blood, collected 28 days after the second AZD1222 dose. These receptors were taken from an adult who received the AZD1222 COVID-19 vaccine.

The CDR3 DNA sequence: TGTGCCAGCAGTTACTCTAGAGGGGGCTACACCTTC. It yields the protein CASSYSRGGYTF. This rearrangement joins TRBV6-5 to TRBJ1-2; the D is unclear. The CDR3 covers 12 residues. Germline V gene sequence: CDR1 MNHEY, CDR2 SVGAGI. Trimming stripped 0 bases from V and 8 bases from J, with 7 bases between.

The sample holds a few counts of this clone. J is TRBJ1-5 and V is TRBV5-1, with 7 bases aligning to TRBD1. Germline V gene lookup returns CDR1 SGHRS and CDR2 YFSETQ. This CDR3 comprises 17 residues. With 1 base clipped from V and 5 bases from J, the junction kept 12 bases outside the gene matches. CDR3 nucleotides: TGCGCCAGCAGCTTGCCACCTCTGTGGACAGGCGATCAGCCCCAGCATTTT. Translated, it gives CASSLPPLWTGDQPQHF.

The chain employs TRBV2 and TRBJ2-7; 8 bases line up with TRBD1. Germline lookup yields CDR1 SNHLY and CDR2 FYNNEI. The CDR3 has 12 residues. V shed 10 bases, J shed 3 bases, and the junction held 5 bases outside the gene matches. As DNA, the CDR3 is TGTGCCACCGGGACAGGCCGCTACGAGCAGTACTTC. This sequence encodes CATGTGRYEQYF.

The chain couples TRBV10-3 to TRBJ1-2, with 11 bases lining up with TRBD1. Germline V gene sequence: CDR1 ENHRY, CDR2 SYGVKD. The CDR3 has 16 residues. After removal of 8 bases from V and 0 bases from J, the junction contained 8 bases not matched to a gene. This CDR3 is CAIYSGQGDTNYGYTF. In nucleotides, the CDR3 is TGTGCCATCTATTCGGGACAGGGGGACACTAACTATGGCTACACCTTC.

V usage is TRBV4-2 and J usage is TRBJ2-3; TRBD2 is a possible D gene (6 bases). Per the germline V gene, CDR1 is LGHNA and CDR2 is YNFKEQ. Trimming pared 0 bases from V and 2 bases from J, leaving 9 bases between. This CDR3 contains 15 residues. The CDR3 loop reads CASSQDRTTTDTQYF. The CDR3 DNA reads as TGTGCCAGCAGCCAAGATCGGACTACCACAGATACGCAGTATTTT.

The gene calls are TRBV27 and TRBJ2-2, with D possibly matching TRBD2 (6 bases). The CDR3 length is 14 residues. Germline lookup yields CDR1 MNHEY and CDR2 SMNVEV (reference sequence). Trimming cost V 0 bases and J 5 bases, with 7 bases left between them. The CDR3 nucleotides are TGTGCCAGCAGTTTATCAGGAGGGACCGGGGAGCTGTTTTTT. It codes for CASSLSGGTGELFF.

V and J are TRBV9 and TRBJ1-5; TRBD1 is a possible D gene (5 bases). Germline assignment: CDR1 SGDLS and CDR2 YYNGEE. Trimming took off 4 bases at V and 2 bases at J, with 10 bases between the two ends. There are 14 residues in the CDR3. In nucleotides, the CDR3 is TGTGCCAGCAGCTCGCGGGGGGGCAATCAGCCCCAGCATTTT. Translating gives CASSSRGGNQPQHF.

The chain has TRBV7-3 and TRBJ2-2; perhaps TRBD1 as D (5 bases). The ends were cut back, 5 bases at V and 2 bases at J, with 15 bases in the middle. Germline loops: CDR1 SGHTA, CDR2 FQGTGA. CDR3 length: 16 residues. CDR3 DNA: TGTGCCAGCAGCACCGTTTCAGGGCCCAACACCGGGGAGCTGTTTTTT. Amino acids: CASSTVSGPNTGELFF.